The rows below give T cell receptor beta chains drawn from one sample of a study of T cell responses to AZD1222 COVID-19 vaccine. The protocol was immunoSEQ multiplex PCR, while the TCRdb copy is restricted to in-frame clones and leaves out a portion. The profile shows approximately 140,000 clones, under 95% of them singletons. Here the sequenced sample was peripheral blood, taken on day 0 of MenACWY control vaccination. These receptors were taken from an adult in good health. CDR3s include the opening cysteine and the closing phenylalanine or tryptophan. Each record gives: J gene, V gene, CDR3 length, D gene, clone size, CDR3 protein, CDR3 DNA. The D gene is left open where the match is weak. Clone sizes are given selectively: once, few, many, or a class where the clone is expanded.

TRBJ1-1	TRBV5-1	17	TRBD1	NA	CASRPRTGPGPNTEAFF	TGCGCCAGCAGACCCCGGACAGGCCCCGGGCCGAACACTGAAGCTTTCTTT
TRBJ2-7	TRBV7-9	17	TRBD2	NA	CASSPPRLAGGRREQYF	TGTGCCAGCAGCCCCCCCCGACTAGCGGGAGGGCGTCGCGAGCAGTACTTC
TRBJ2-2	TRBV2	14	TRBD1	NA	CASSGQGNTGELFF	TGTGCCAGCAGCGGACAGGGGAACACCGGGGAGCTGTTTTTT
TRBJ1-1	TRBV3-1/TRBV3-2	14	NA	NA	CASSQGGGWARAFF	TGTGCCAGCAGCCAAGGGGGGGGATGGGCAAGAGCTTTCTTT
TRBJ1-5	TRBV5-1	14	NA	NA	CASSLEGLRQPQHF	TGCGCCAGCAGCTTGGAAGGGTTAAGGCAGCCCCAGCATTTT
TRBJ1-2	TRBV3-1/TRBV3-2	13	NA	NA	CASSRGGVHGYTF	TGTGCCAGCAGCCGGGGCGGGGTGCACGGCTACACCTTC
TRBJ1-1	TRBV7-9	14	NA	NA	CASSLGEMNTEAFF	TGTGCCAGCAGCTTAGGAGAAATGAACACTGAAGCTTTCTTT
TRBJ1-2	TRBV30	14	TRBD1	NA	CAWSRTGYGYGYTF	TGTGCCTGGAGTAGGACAGGGTACGGCTATGGCTACACCTTC
TRBJ2-7	TRBV2	15	TRBD2	few	CASSGAGRASYEQYF	TGTGCCAGCAGTGGAGCGGGGAGGGCATCCTACGAGCAGTACTTC
TRBJ2-7	TRBV27	16	TRBD2	once	CASSFVAGANSYEQYF	TGTGCCAGCAGTTTTGTCGCGGGAGCTAACTCCTACGAGCAGTACTTC
TRBJ1-1	TRBV27	17	TRBD1	NA	CASSLSGDRGLDTEAFF	TGTGCCAGCAGTTTATCGGGGGACAGGGGGCTTGACACTGAAGCTTTCTTT
TRBJ2-2	TRBV5-6	16	NA	NA	CASSLARGTYTGELFF	TGTGCCAGCAGCTTGGCCCGCGGGACCTACACCGGGGAGCTGTTTTTT
TRBJ1-2	TRBV27	15	NA	NA	CASSLVGEGNYGYTF	TGTGCCAGCAGTTTAGTAGGGGAAGGGAACTATGGCTACACCTTC
TRBJ1-2	TRBV9	15	TRBD1	NA	CASSFGQGANYGYTF	TGTGCCAGCAGCTTCGGACAGGGAGCTAACTATGGCTACACCTTC
TRBJ2-1	TRBV9	14	TRBD2	NA	CASSDLAGGNEQFF	TGTGCCAGCAGCGACTTAGCGGGGGGGAATGAGCAGTTCTTC
TRBJ2-7	TRBV12-3/TRBV12-4	13	NA	NA	CASSSDSFYEQYF	TGTGCCAGCAGCAGCGACAGCTTCTACGAGCAGTACTTC
TRBJ2-7	TRBV27	13	NA	NA	CASGRSSVGEQYF	TGTGCCAGCGGCCGCAGTTCGGTGGGAGAGCAGTACTTC
TRBJ2-5	TRBV5-6	12	NA	NA	CASSLLKETQYF	TGTGCCAGCAGCTTGCTTAAAGAGACCCAGTACTTC
TRBJ1-6	TRBV25-1	15	NA	NA	CASNTGSSYNSPLHF	TGTGCCAGCAACACCGGGTCCTCCTATAATTCACCCCTCCACTTT
TRBJ2-7	TRBV7-9	16	TRBD2	NA	CASSPTTTSDSYEQYF	TGTGCCAGCAGCCCAACGACGACTAGCGACTCCTACGAGCAGTACTTC
TRBJ1-4	TRBV7-3	15	NA	NA	CASSSPGGTRRKLFF	TGTGCCAGCAGCTCTCCCGGGGGGACAAGAAGAAAACTGTTTTTT
TRBJ1-1	TRBV12-3/TRBV12-4	13	NA	NA	CASTVRGNTEAFF	TGTGCCAGCACGGTGAGAGGGAACACTGAAGCTTTCTTT
TRBJ2-5	TRBV6-5	14	TRBD1	NA	CASSITQGVETQYF	TGTGCCAGCAGTATTACCCAGGGGGTGGAGACCCAGTACTTC
TRBJ2-3	TRBV9	17	TRBD2	NA	CASSVRGLAGVADTQYF	TGTGCCAGCAGCGTTAGGGGACTAGCGGGAGTAGCAGATACGCAGTATTTT
TRBJ2-5	TRBV5-6	15	NA	few	CASSPLPNAGETQYF	TGTGCCAGCAGCCCGCTTCCCAACGCGGGGGAGACCCAGTACTTC
TRBJ1-2	TRBV28	14	TRBD1	once	CASSTGQGNYGYTF	TGTGCCAGCAGTACGGGACAGGGGAACTATGGCTACACCTTC
TRBJ1-1	TRBV7-9	14	TRBD1	NA	CASSLGQGGAEAFF	TGTGCCAGCAGCTTGGGCCAGGGGGGAGCTGAAGCTTTCTTT
TRBJ2-7	TRBV7-2	11	NA	NA	CASSRGVEQYF	TGTGCCAGCAGCAGAGGGGTTGAGCAGTACTTC
TRBJ1-1	TRBV7-3	14	NA	NA	CASSLGGMNTEAFF	TGTGCCAGCAGCTTAGGGGGGATGAACACTGAAGCTTTCTTT
TRBJ2-6	TRBV3-1/TRBV3-2	18	NA	NA	CASRPATWTDSGANVLTF	TGTGCCAGCAGGCCAGCGACATGGACGGATTCTGGGGCCAACGTCCTGACTTTC
TRBJ1-2	TRBV3-1/TRBV3-2	13	NA	NA	CASSQVQGRGYTF	TGTGCCAGCAGCCAAGTCCAGGGGAGGGGCTACACCTTC